This T cell receptor beta chain emerged from a study of blood T cell repertoires in COVID-19. Study-level information: Acute and convalescent COVID-19 samples came from the United States, Italy and Spain. PBMCs, B-cell-depleted T cells, or T cells were the source of the cDNA or gDNA that made up the material.

Germline V CDR1 and CDR2: KGHSH, LQKENI. V was shortened by 2 bases and J by 6 bases, with 14 bases between the two germline ends. The CDR3 is 15 amino acids. The table came from immunoSEQ multiplex PCR; TCRdb's copy has only in-frame clones and leaves some out. Of around 380,000 clones in the sample, roughly 77% were seen once. This clone was observed a handful of times. V and J are TRBV18 and TRBJ2-1, with D possibly TRBD2 on 6 matching bases. The clonotype was recovered from a human donor with acute or convalescent COVID-19. The donor label of this sample is uncertain. The sequenced sample was peripheral blood. The CDR3 nucleotides read TGTGCCAGCTCACCAAGGACGGAGGGGAGCAATGAGCAGTTCTTC. Translation: CASSPRTEGSNEQFF.